A selection of T cell receptor beta chains follows, all from one sample in a study of cytomegalovirus exposure and HLA in healthy donors. Method: immunoSEQ multiplex PCR; TCRdb's copy keeps in-frame clones and lacks some. The table has 150,000 to 200,000 clones, about 73% seen once. Sequencing was carried out using PBMCs. The receptors here all came from a woman aged 35 to 49 in good health and CMV-seronegative. Both conserved end residues are part of each CDR3. The D gene is left open where the match is weak. The size of a clone is reported for some rows only, either as once, few or many, or as a class for expanded clones.

>-|TRBJ1-6|TRBV5-1|-
CASSLVEGSSYNSPLHF
TGCGCCAGCAGCTTGGTGGAGGGAAGCTCCTATAATTCACCCCTCCACTTT
>TRBD1|TRBJ1-6|TRBV10-3|-
CAISLQGDNSPLHF
TGTGCCATCAGCCTACAGGGGGATAATTCACCCCTCCACTTT
>-|TRBJ1-1|TRBV6-1|-
CASSFQGRQAFF
TGTGCCAGCAGTTTTCAGGGGCGGCAAGCTTTCTTT
>TRBD1|TRBJ1-6|TRBV27|-
CASSFRPGTGASPLHF
TGTGCCAGCAGTTTTCGCCCCGGGACAGGGGCTTCACCCCTCCACTTT
>-|TRBJ2-7|TRBV5-4|-
CASSLFIRGTEQYF
TGTGCCAGCAGCTTGTTTATTCGGGGGACCGAGCAGTACTTC
>TRBD1|TRBJ1-1|TRBV6-5|few
CASSYRGPRREAFF
TGTGCCAGCAGTTACAGGGGGCCGCGGAGGGAAGCTTTCTTT
>-|TRBJ2-2|TRBV11-2|few
CASSLEGATTTGELFF
TGTGCCAGCAGCTTAGAGGGGGCGACTACCACCGGGGAGCTGTTTTTT
>-|TRBJ2-2|TRBV2|few
CASSETPQGSGELFF
TGTGCCAGCAGTGAAACCCCTCAAGGGAGCGGGGAGCTGTTTTTT
>TRBD1|TRBJ1-3|TRBV2|-
CASSRQGLGNTIYF
TGTGCCAGCAGCCGACAGGGTTTAGGGAACACCATATATTTT
>-|TRBJ1-2|TRBV4-2|-
CASSPSGFYGYTF
TGTGCCAGCAGCCCATCCGGGTTCTATGGCTACACCTTC
>-|TRBJ2-7|TRBV5-1|-
CASSFGDSSYEQYF
TGCGCCAGCAGCTTCGGGGATAGCTCCTACGAGCAGTACTTC
>-|TRBJ2-3|TRBV27|-
CASSITWPTDTQYF
TGTGCCAGCAGCATAACGTGGCCAACAGATACGCAGTATTTT
>-|TRBJ2-4|TRBV11-2|-
CASSFNAGIQYF
TGTGCCAGCAGCTTCAATGCGGGCATTCAGTACTTC
>-|TRBJ1-5|TRBV28|-
CASSFVDNQPQHF
TGTGCCAGCAGTTTCGTAGATAATCAGCCCCAGCATTTT
>-|TRBJ1-2|TRBV28|-
CASSSPPTVYGYTF
TGTGCCAGCAGTTCCCCTCCCACAGTCTATGGCTACACCTTC
>TRBD1|TRBJ1-6|TRBV28|many
CASSSPGQNSPLHF
TGTGCCAGCAGTTCCCCGGGACAGAATTCACCCCTCCACTTT
>-|TRBJ1-2|TRBV4-1|-
CASSQELGRAHNGYTF
TGCGCCAGCAGCCAAGAATTGGGGCGTGCACACAACGGCTACACCTTC
>-|TRBJ1-5|TRBV19|-
CASTAPQLNQPQHF
TGTGCCAGTACCGCTCCACAGCTGAATCAGCCCCAGCATTTT
>-|TRBJ2-7|TRBV19|few
CASSIGTPTSYEQYF
TGTGCCAGTAGTATAGGGACACCGACCTCCTACGAGCAGTACTTC
>-|TRBJ1-5|TRBV19|-
CASSIGMGGRTGRQPQHF
TGTGCCAGTAGTATAGGAATGGGGGGGCGAACGGGTCGTCAGCCCCAGCATTTT
>-|TRBJ2-5|TRBV2|once
CASEAGAGETQYF
TGTGCCAGCGAGGCGGGGGCCGGGGAGACCCAGTACTTC
>-|TRBJ2-2|TRBV5-1|-
CASSLGGLNTGELFF
TGCGCCAGCAGCTTGGGAGGTCTGAACACCGGGGAGCTGTTTTTT
>TRBD2|TRBJ2-2|TRBV7-6|-
CASSLWGTSGGAAVGELFF
TGTGCCAGCAGCTTATGGGGGACTAGCGGGGGCGCCGCTGTTGGGGAGCTGTTTTTT
>-|TRBJ1-2|TRBV28|-
CASSPGGGAHGYTF
TGTGCCAGCAGCCCCGGGGGGGGCGCCCATGGCTACACCTTC
>-|TRBJ2-2|TRBV5-1|-
CASSLAPLSVANTGELFF
TGCGCCAGCAGCTTGGCCCCATTATCGGTCGCAAACACCGGGGAGCTGTTTTTT
>-|TRBJ2-7|TRBV6-1|few
CASRSRGGYEQYF
TGTGCCAGCAGATCGAGGGGAGGCTACGAGCAGTACTTC
>-|TRBJ2-2|TRBV7-7|-
CASSRTPSGELFF
TGTGCCAGCAGCCGAACTCCTAGCGGGGAGCTGTTTTTT
>-|TRBJ1-3|TRBV7-2|-
CASSPGLRNTIYF
TGTGCCAGCAGCCCCGGACTAAGAAACACCATATATTTT
>-|TRBJ1-2|TRBV2|-
CASSGLEGRGYTF
TGTGCCAGCAGTGGATTGGAGGGACGAGGCTACACCTTC
>TRBD1|TRBJ2-3|TRBV7-8|-
CASSPFLGTGDTDTQYF
TGTGCCAGCAGTCCTTTCCTGGGGACAGGCGACACAGATACGCAGTATTTT
>-|TRBJ1-3|TRBV28|-
CATEGGGNTIYF
TGTGCCACCGAAGGAGGTGGAAACACCATATATTTT
>TRBD1|TRBJ1-2|TRBV27|-
CASRTGGKGYTF
TGTGCCAGCAGGACAGGGGGGAAAGGCTACACCTTC
>TRBD2|TRBJ2-3|TRBV5-1|few
CASSLGLAGGPDTQYF
TGCGCCAGCAGCTTGGGACTAGCGGGGGGCCCAGATACGCAGTATTTT
>-|TRBJ1-6|TRBV21-1|once
CASSKGPGQVSPLHF
TGTGCCAGCAGCAAAGGCCCTGGACAGGTTTCACCCCTCCACTTT
>-|TRBJ2-7|TRBV19|-
CASSPGPYEQYF
TGTGCCAGTAGCCCAGGCCCCTACGAGCAGTACTTC
>-|TRBJ1-1|TRBV9|few
CASSARPRGAEAFF
TGTGCCAGCAGCGCCCGACCAAGGGGCGCTGAAGCTTTCTTT
>-|TRBJ1-4|TRBV19|-
CASSLLGANEKLFF
TGTGCCAGTAGCCTACTCGGAGCTAATGAAAAACTGTTTTTT
>-|TRBJ2-7|TRBV6-7|-
CASTGGGSYEQYF
TGTGCCAGCACCGGGGGTGGCTCCTACGAGCAGTACTTC
>TRBD1|TRBJ1-1|TRBV7-6|-
CASSRQGRTEAFF
TGTGCCAGCAGCAGACAGGGGAGGACTGAAGCTTTCTTT
>TRBD1|TRBJ2-3|TRBV9|-
CASSVWDSSTDTQYF
TGTGCCAGCAGCGTATGGGACAGTAGCACAGATACGCAGTATTTT
>-|TRBJ1-1|TRBV28|once
CASKNSFVGWDTEAFF
TGTGCCAGCAAAAACTCCTTCGTGGGCTGGGACACTGAAGCTTTCTTT
>-|TRBJ2-7|TRBV5-1|once
CASSAIGTSYEQYF
TGCGCCAGCAGCGCGATCGGTACCTCCTACGAGCAGTACTTC
>TRBD1|TRBJ1-2|TRBV2|-
CASSRQGAADGYTF
TGTGCCAGCAGTAGACAGGGGGCCGCAGATGGCTACACCTTC
>TRBD1|TRBJ1-2|TRBV5-1|-
CASSPRTGTNGYTF
TGCGCCAGCAGCCCTAGGACAGGGACTAATGGCTACACCTTC
>-|TRBJ1-2|TRBV7-8|-
CASSPQGSYYGYTF
TGTGCCAGCAGCCCACAGGGTTCGTACTATGGCTACACCTTC
>-|TRBJ2-3|TRBV4-2|-
CASRYGGSTDTQYF
TGTGCCAGCAGGTACGGGGGATCCACAGATACGCAGTATTTT
>TRBD1|TRBJ2-7|TRBV5-4|-
CASSPARRTGTDEQYF
TGTGCCAGCAGCCCGGCACGTCGGACAGGAACGGACGAGCAGTACTTC
>-|TRBJ1-1|TRBV5-6|-
CASSYGTAYTEAFF
TGTGCCAGCAGCTACGGGACTGCCTACACTGAAGCTTTCTTT
>-|TRBJ1-5|TRBV6-1|few
CASSVSPGSNQPQHF
TGTGCCAGCAGTGTAAGCCCGGGGAGCAATCAGCCCCAGCATTTT
>-|TRBJ2-2|TRBV5-4|few
CASSWGASVPGELFF
TGTGCCAGCAGCTGGGGCGCTAGCGTCCCCGGGGAGCTGTTTTTT
>TRBD1|TRBJ1-2|TRBV2|once
CASSRYRGDGYTF
TGTGCCAGCAGTAGGTACAGGGGGGATGGCTACACCTTC
>-|TRBJ1-1|TRBV6-1|-
CATLRTAEAFF
TGTGCCACCCTGCGGACAGCCGAAGCTTTCTTT
>TRBD2|TRBJ2-7|TRBV7-9|few
CASSSSSGGSYEQYF
TGTGCCAGCAGCTCCTCTAGCGGGGGATCCTACGAGCAGTACTTC
>-|TRBJ1-4|TRBV21-1|-
CASSKPPDINEKLFF
TGTGCCAGCAGCAAGCCCCCAGACATTAATGAAAAACTGTTTTTT
>-|TRBJ1-1|TRBV19|-
CASSTIPLQGRNTEAFF
TGTGCCAGTAGTACCATCCCCTTGCAGGGGCGGAACACTGAAGCTTTCTTT
>TRBD2|TRBJ2-5|TRBV5-4|-
CASSLASGSPGETQYF
TGTGCCAGCAGCTTGGCTAGCGGGAGCCCAGGGGAGACCCAGTACTTC
>TRBD1|TRBJ1-2|TRBV19|-
CASSRSDRGNMNGYTF
TGTGCCAGTAGTAGATCGGACAGGGGAAATATGAACGGCTACACCTTC
>-|TRBJ1-3|TRBV2|-
CASIKGLPAHGNTIYF
TGTGCCAGCATCAAAGGACTCCCGGCTCACGGAAACACCATATATTTT